The 28 T cell receptor beta chains below come from one sample, sequenced in a study of cytomegalovirus exposure and HLA in healthy donors. Vbeta (60) and Jbeta (13) primers were used in the PCR. TCRdb's copy holds only in-frame clones and misses some; the assay was immunoSEQ multiplex PCR. This sample yields about 72,000 clones, of which more than 75% are seen a single time; roughly 2% belongs to the top ten. The sample consisted of PBMCs. These receptors all come from a man aged 18 to 29 in good health and CMV-seronegative.

The J gene is TRBJ2-7, the V gene TRBV7-3, with D perhaps TRBD2 (6 bases). The V gene's germline CDR1 is SGHTA and CDR2 FQGTGA. The V and J ends lost 3 bases and 3 bases respectively, with 18 bases between them. The CDR3 is 16 amino acids. As DNA, the CDR3 is TGTGCCAGCAGCTTCCCACGTATTCGGGGGAACTACGAGCAGTACTTC. This encodes CASSFPRIRGNYEQYF. Supplemented by reference TRBV7-3 and TRBJ2-7, the full variable domain reads GAGVSQTPSNKVTEKGKYVELRCDPISGHTALYWYRQSLGQGPEFLIYFQGTGAADDSGLPNDRFFAVRPEGSVSTLKIQRTERGDSAVYLCASSFPRIRGNYEQYFGPGTRLTVT.

V and J are TRBV28 and TRBJ2-6, with TRBD2 matching over 7 bases. CDR1 and CDR2 (germline): MDHEN, SYDVKM. The V and J ends lost 3 bases and 0 bases, in that order; junction bases with no gene match: 5. This CDR3 has 17 residues. The CDR3 loop reads CASSLGGTVSGANVLTF. In nucleotides, the CDR3 is TGTGCCAGCAGTTTGGGGGGGACGGTCTCTGGGGCCAACGTCCTGACTTTC.

In this sample, this clone turned up once. The chain uses TRBV5-8 and TRBJ1-4; D is uncertain. Trimming cost V 0 bases and J 0 bases, with 6 bases left between them. CDR1 is SGHTS and CDR2 is YDEGEE in the germline V gene. The CDR3 has 15 residues. The CDR3 DNA is TGTGCCAGCAGCTTGGACAGCTCAACTAATGAAAAACTGTTTTTT. As protein: CASSLDSSTNEKLFF. Full variable domain (remainder filled in from reference TRBV5-8 and TRBJ1-4): EAGVTQSPTHLIKTRGQQATLRCSPISGHTSVYWYQQALGLGLQFLLWYDEGEERNRGNFPPRFSGRQFPNYSSELNVNALELEDSALYLCASSLDSSTNEKLFFGSGTQLSVL.

The chain uses TRBV6-1 and TRBJ1-1; perhaps TRBD1 as D (6 bases). V lost 1 base and J 4 bases, leaving 16 bases between the germline ends. The germline gives CDR1 MNHNS, CDR2 SASEGT. This CDR3 region has 16 residues. The CDR3 sequence: CASSEGTQGRGTEAFF. CDR3 bases: TGTGCCAGCAGTGAAGGAACACAGGGCAGGGGCACTGAAGCTTTCTTT.

The gene calls are TRBV10-3 and TRBJ2-1; 8 bases map to TRBD2. The CDR3 spans 16 residues. Germline V gene lookup returns CDR1 ENHRY and CDR2 SYGVKD. J lost 0 bases, V lost 4 bases, and 5 bases had no gene match. The CDR3 spells CAISVGSGSSYNEQFF. Here the CDR3 DNA reads TGTGCCATCAGTGTGGGGAGCGGGAGCTCCTACAATGAGCAGTTCTTC.

The chain recombines TRBV30 with TRBJ2-3, with 10 bases lining up with TRBD2. J was trimmed by 6 bases and V by 0 bases; bases with no gene match: 6. This CDR3 region has 15 residues. Per germline, CDR1 GTSNPN and CDR2 SVGIG (reference sequence). CDR3 region: CAWSVGASGSDTQYF. The CDR3 region has the DNA TGTGCCTGGAGTGTAGGGGCTAGCGGGAGTGATACGCAGTATTTT.

The chain has TRBV27 and TRBJ2-7, with a tentative D call TRBD2 (6 bases). The germline gives CDR1 MNHEY, CDR2 SMNVEV (reference sequence). The CDR3 is made up of 14 amino acids. Trimming stripped 3 bases from V and 6 bases from J, with 15 bases between. CDR3 region: CASSFGGDPGEQYF. The CDR3 DNA follows: TGTGCCAGCAGTTTTGGCGGGGACCCTGGCGAGCAGTACTTC.

The chain is built from TRBV11-2 and TRBJ2-4; tentative D call: TRBD1 (7 bases). Trimming shortened V by 5 bases and J by 0 bases, and 20 bases separated the two germline ends. Germline CDR1 and CDR2: SGHAT and FQNNGV. The CDR3 has 18 amino acids. The CDR3 nucleotides are TGTGCCAGCAGCCAGTGGGACCTCAGGGGGGAAGCCAAAAACATTCAGTACTTC. Amino acids: CASSQWDLRGEAKNIQYF.

The chain couples TRBV6-5 to TRBJ2-4, with 7 bases matching TRBD2. The germline CDR1 and CDR2 sequences are MNHEY and SVGAGI. The CDR3 sequence is 13 residues long. V shed 6 bases, J shed 4 bases, and the junction held 3 bases outside the gene matches. In DNA form, the CDR3 reads TGTGCCAGCAGAGCGGGACTTAAAAACATTCAGTACTTC. It specifies CASRAGLKNIQYF.

V gene TRBV6-1 combines with J gene TRBJ2-1, with 8 bases identical to TRBD2. The CDR3 contains 15 residues. V lost 5 bases to trimming and J lost 7 bases; unmatched junction nucleotides: 10. CDR1 is MNHNS and CDR2 is SASEGT in the germline V gene. This CDR3 is CASSIFGGGINEQFF. CDR3 bases: TGTGCCAGCAGTATATTTGGCGGGGGGATAAATGAGCAGTTCTTC.

In this sample, this clone turned up a few times. The V and J genes are TRBV30 and TRBJ2-7, with TRBD1 matching 8 bases. From germline, CDR1 is GTSNPN and CDR2 SVGIG (reference sequence). J lost 2 bases, V lost 0 bases, and 3 bases had no gene match. The CDR3 is 14 residues long. The DNA for the CDR3 is TGTGCCTGGAGTGTCGGGACAGGAGCCTACGAGCAGTACTTC. Protein: CAWSVGTGAYEQYF. Using reference TRBV30 and TRBJ2-7 for the parts outside the CDR3, the full variable domain is SQTIHQWPATLVQPVGSPLSLECTVEGTSNPNLYWYRQAAGRGLQLLFYSVGIGQISSEVPQNLSASRPQDRQFILSSKKLLLSDSGFYLCAWSVGTGAYEQYFGPGTRLTVT.

This chain uses TRBV6-6 with TRBJ1-2; 7 bases agree with TRBD1. Trimming cost V 5 bases and J 2 bases; bases outside gene matches: 8. Germline V gene data show CDR1 as MNHNY and CDR2 as SVGAGI (reference sequence). The CDR3 has 15 amino acids. In nucleotides, the CDR3 is TGTGCCAGCAGTCAGTCGGGACAGCTAAACTATGGCTACACCTTC. Translation gives CASSQSGQLNYGYTF.

This clone was detected only once. The chain recombines TRBV28 with TRBJ1-1, with 7 nucleotides matching TRBD1. CDR1 is MDHEN, CDR2 SYDVKM, per germline. This CDR3 comprises 15 residues. The trim removed 4 bases at V and 1 base at J, leaving 6 bases unmatched. The CDR3 sequence: CASSYPDRANTEAFF. The CDR3 DNA sequence: TGTGCCAGCAGTTACCCAGACAGGGCGAACACTGAAGCTTTCTTT.

This chain uses TRBV28 with TRBJ2-5, with 10 bases aligning to TRBD2. V gave up 0 bases and J gave up 4 bases; unmatched junction bases: 5. Germline V gene lookup returns CDR1 MDHEN and CDR2 SYDVKM. CDR3 size: 16 residues. CDR3 in DNA: TGTGCCAGCAGTTTATGGCTAGCGGGGGAGGGAGAGACCCAGTACTTC. Protein product: CASSLWLAGEGETQYF.

The V gene is TRBV7-9, the J gene TRBJ1-5, with TRBD1 as a possible D gene (5 bases). Trimming shortened V by 3 bases and J by 5 bases, and 11 bases separated the two germline ends. The CDR3 is 14 amino acids. Germline CDR1 reads SEHNR; CDR2 reads FQNEAQ (reference sequence). CDR3 region: CASSLGQGHQPQHF. As DNA, the CDR3 is TGTGCCAGCAGCTTGGGTCAGGGTCATCAGCCCCAGCATTTT.

In its sample, this clone was seen a few times. The chain has TRBV7-2 and TRBJ2-7; 7 bases agree with TRBD2. V lost 5 bases, J lost 2 bases, and 3 bases stayed unmatched. This CDR3 comprises 13 residues. Per the germline V gene, CDR1 is SGHTA and CDR2 is FQGNSA. DNA for the CDR3: TGTGCCAGCAGCCGGGGGGTCACCTACGAGCAGTACTTC. Amino acids: CASSRGVTYEQYF.

J is TRBJ1-2 and V is TRBV19; the D gene is possibly TRBD1 (6 bases). Germline assignment: CDR1 LNHDA and CDR2 SQIVND (reference sequence). The CDR3 consists of 13 residues. Trimming removed 4 bases at V and 4 bases at J, with 10 bases between. CDR3 region: CASSNRQAYGYTF. The CDR3 nucleotides read TGTGCCAGTAGTAACCGACAGGCCTATGGCTACACCTTC. Full variable domain (missing parts from reference TRBV19 and TRBJ1-2): DGGITQSPKYLFRKEGQNVTLSCEQNLNHDAMYWYRQDPGQGLRLIYYSQIVNDFQKGDIAEGYSVSREKKESFPLTVTSAQKNPTAFYLCASSNRQAYGYTFGSGTRLTVV.

J is TRBJ1-3 and V is TRBV27; weak D call: TRBD1 (5 bases). The CDR3 spans 16 residues. Germline V gives CDR1 MNHEY, CDR2 SMNVEV (reference sequence). The ends were cut back, 6 bases at V and 2 bases at J, with 17 bases in the middle. CDR3 nucleotides: TGTGCCAGCAGCCCGAATGTCAGGGCGACTGGAAACACCATATATTTT. It is translated as CASSPNVRATGNTIYF.

This rearrangement joins TRBV6-6 to TRBJ2-1, with D possibly matching TRBD2 (6 bases). The V end was cut by 11 bases, the J end by 4 bases, with 12 bases between. The CDR3 loop spans 12 amino acids. Germline V gene sequence: CDR1 MNHNY, CDR2 SVGAGI (reference sequence). The CDR3: CAARDSYNEQFF. CDR3 bases: TGTGCCGCGCGGGACTCTTACAATGAGCAGTTCTTC.

J is TRBJ2-7 and V is TRBV21-1; TRBD1, as called in the table, went unchecked against the DNA. TRBV21-1 corresponds to a pseudogene. This CDR3 is built from 15 residues. CDR3 DNA: TGTGCCAGCAGCAAAGTAGGGGCGGAAAACTACGAGCAGTACTTC. Translated, it gives CASSKVGAENYEQYF.

The V and J genes are TRBV29-1 and TRBJ2-1, with 8 bases identical to TRBD2. J was trimmed by 6 bases and V by 6 bases; bases with no gene match: 10. The CDR3 runs 14 residues. The germline V gene has CDR1 SQVTM and CDR2 ANQGSEA. The CDR3 DNA reads TGCAGCGTGGACTCGGGGGGGCCACGCAATGAGCAGTTCTTC. This translates into CSVDSGGPRNEQFF.

Turning to this clone: At one of its ends the junction is not consistent with the germline gene, which may arise from a read error. The J gene is TRBJ2-2, the V gene TRBV28; the match to TRBD2 covers 7 bases. CDR1 MDHEN and CDR2 SYDVKM come from the germline V gene. The CDR3 extends over 17 amino acids. CDR3 bases: TGTGGCAGCAGTCTTATTATGGGGGGGTTAAACACCGGGGAGCTGTTTTTT. Amino acid sequence: CGSSLIMGGLNTGELFF.

This clone was detected a few times. The chain couples TRBV29-1 to TRBJ1-2; D is possibly TRBD1 (5 bases). The CDR3 length is 12 residues. Looked up from germline, CDR1 is SQVTM and CDR2 is ANQGSEA. With 4 bases removed from V and 5 bases from J, the gap between germline ends came to 11 bases. In nucleotides, the CDR3 is TGCAGCGTTGGGCCGGGGGAATATGGCTACACCTTC. It translates to CSVGPGEYGYTF.

Turning to this clone: A far bigger clonotype differs at one base, so this is likely a read error. The V gene is TRBV4-2, the J gene TRBJ2-7; TRBD2 agrees at 7 bases. From germline, CDR1 is LGHNA and CDR2 YNFKEQ. The CDR3 sequence is 17 residues long. After removal of 0 bases from V and 0 bases from J, the junction contained 8 bases not matched to a gene. CDR3 in amino acids: CASSQDLHGGSSYEQYF. In DNA form, the CDR3 reads TGTGCCAGCAGCCAAGATCTTCACGGGGGGAGCTCCTACGAGCAGTACTTC.

This rearrangement joins TRBV9 to TRBJ1-2; no firm D call. Deletions cut 4 bases from V and 1 base from J, with 14 bases between. The CDR3 extends over 15 amino acids. The V gene's germline CDR1 is SGDLS and CDR2 YYNGEE. CDR3 loop: CASSTSRGLNYGYTF. CDR3 coding DNA: TGTGCCAGCAGCACAAGCCGAGGGCTTAACTATGGCTACACCTTC.

The V gene is TRBV30, the J gene TRBJ1-2, with D possibly TRBD1 on 6 matching bases. The germline V and J ends were trimmed by 4 bases and 0 bases, with 12 bases remaining between them. Germline V gene lookup returns CDR1 GTSNPN and CDR2 SVGIG (reference sequence). CDR3 size: 14 residues. DNA for the CDR3: TGTGCCTGGATCGGGACACCCTCTAACTATGGCTACACCTTC. This sequence encodes CAWIGTPSNYGYTF.

This rearrangement joins TRBV7-2 to TRBJ1-3; D might be TRBD1 (5 bases). V was pared by 1 base and J by 0 bases, with 10 bases between. Germline values: CDR1 SGHTA, CDR2 FQGNSA. This CDR3 has 16 residues. The CDR3 coding sequence is TGTGCCAGCAGCTTAGATGGTACAGGCTCTGGAAACACCATATATTTT. Protein product: CASSLDGTGSGNTIYF.

The gene calls are TRBV28 and TRBJ2-7, with 12 nucleotides matching TRBD2. The trim removed 10 bases at V and 4 bases at J, leaving 5 bases unmatched. The CDR3 sequence is 13 residues long. Looked up from germline, CDR1 is MDHEN and CDR2 is SYDVKM. The CDR3 protein is CATRTSGTYEQYF. The DNA for the CDR3 is TGTGCCACGAGGACTAGCGGGACTTACGAGCAGTACTTC.